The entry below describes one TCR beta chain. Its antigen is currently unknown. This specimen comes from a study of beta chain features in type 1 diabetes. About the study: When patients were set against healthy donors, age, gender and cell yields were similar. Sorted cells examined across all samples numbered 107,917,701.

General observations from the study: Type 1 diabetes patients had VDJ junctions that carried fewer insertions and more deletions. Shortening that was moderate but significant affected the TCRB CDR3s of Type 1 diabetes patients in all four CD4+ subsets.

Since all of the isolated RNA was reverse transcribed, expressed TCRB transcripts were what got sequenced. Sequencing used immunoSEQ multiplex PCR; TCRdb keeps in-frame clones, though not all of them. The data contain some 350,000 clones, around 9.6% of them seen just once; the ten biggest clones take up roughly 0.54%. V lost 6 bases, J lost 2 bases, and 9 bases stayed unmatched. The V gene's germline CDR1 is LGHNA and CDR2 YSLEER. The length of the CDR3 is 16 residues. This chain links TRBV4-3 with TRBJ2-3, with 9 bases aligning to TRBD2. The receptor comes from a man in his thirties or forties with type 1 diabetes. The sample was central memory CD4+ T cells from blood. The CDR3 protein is CASSNLAGTVTDTQYF. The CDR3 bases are TGCGCCAGCAGTAATCTAGCGGGAACTGTCACAGATACGCAGTATTTT.